The 27 T cell receptor beta chains listed next were all sequenced from one sample in a study of blood T cell repertoires in COVID-19. Generated by immunoSEQ multiplex PCR, the TCRdb table keeps only in-frame clones and is missing some. The sample has roughly 110,000 clones; approximately 86% are singletons. Material: peripheral blood. The receptor source for this set is a man between 35 and 55 years old with acute or convalescent COVID-19.

The rearrangement uses TRBV12-3 or TRBV12-4 and TRBJ1-3; D remains unclear. V lost 6 bases and J 11 bases, leaving 17 bases between the germline ends. The CDR3 contains 13 residues. This CDR3 reads CASSPQVENPIYF. The CDR3 bases are TGTGCCAGCAGCCCTCAGGTTGAGAATCCCATATATTTT.

Here the CDR3 reads CASSPGTSRDTQYF. CDR3 DNA: TGTGCCAGCAGCCCCGGGACTAGCCGAGATACGCAGTATTTT. This rearrangement joins TRBV27 to TRBJ2-3; TRBD2 matches at 9 bases. The CDR3 covers 14 residues. With V trimmed by 6 bases and J by 5 bases, 6 bases remained unmatched. Per germline, CDR1 MNHEY and CDR2 SMNVEV (reference sequence).

For this clone: The same CDR3 also results from other DNA sequences found in this sample. V gene TRBV11-3 combines with J gene TRBJ2-3; D is ambiguous. The CDR3 has 13 residues. In germline, CDR1 is SGHNT, CDR2 YENEEA. V lost 0 bases and J lost 5, with 6 bases in between. CDR3: CASSLDSKDTQYF. The CDR3 bases are TGTGCCAGCAGCTTAGACAGTAAAGATACGCAGTATTTT.

This sequence joins TRBV5-1 and TRBJ1-6; possible D gene TRBD1, 5 bases. V gave up 0 bases and J gave up 9 bases, with 16 bases separating them. CDR1 and CDR2 from the germline V gene are SGHRS and YFSETQ. The CDR3 runs to 16 residues. This CDR3 is CASSLEVRGGSSPLHF. The CDR3 DNA sequence: TGCGCCAGCAGCTTGGAGGTTCGGGGGGGAAGTTCACCCCTCCACTTT. Based on the CDR3 plus reference TRBV5-1 and TRBJ1-6, the full variable domain is KAGVTQTPRYLIKTRGQQVTLSCSPISGHRSVSWYQQTPGQGLQFLFEYFSETQRNKGNFPGRFSGRQFSNSRSEMNVSTLELGDSALYLCASSLEVRGGSSPLHFGNGTRLTVT.

Here the CDR3 DNA reads TGTGCCAGCAGCCAAACTAGCGGATCCTACGAGCAGTACTTC. Amino acids: CASSQTSGSYEQYF. The chain is built from TRBV3-1 (or the pseudogene TRBV3-2) and TRBJ2-7; 8 bases are shared with TRBD2. Germline CDR1 and CDR2: LGHDT and YNNKEL (reference sequence). With 2 bases clipped from V and 1 base from J, the junction kept 1 base outside the gene matches. The CDR3 runs to 14 residues.

The V and J genes are TRBV2 and TRBJ2-2; a weak D match, TRBD2 (5 bases). Germline V lookup: CDR1 SNHLY, CDR2 FYNNEI. The ends were cut back, 8 bases at V and 0 bases at J, with 7 bases in the middle. This CDR3 is built from 13 residues. The CDR3: CASLAPNTGELFF. The CDR3 bases are TGTGCCAGCCTAGCCCCGAACACCGGGGAGCTGTTTTTT. The complete variable domain, with remaining parts taken from reference TRBV2 and TRBJ2-2, reads EPEVTQTPSHQVTQMGQEVILRCVPISNHLYFYWYRQILGQKVEFLVSFYNNEISEKSEIFDDQFSVERPDGSNFTLKIRSTKLEDSAMYFCASLAPNTGELFFGEGSRLTVL.

The chain recombines TRBV6-2 or TRBV6-3 with TRBJ1-5; a weak D match, TRBD1 (6 bases). The germline V and J ends were trimmed by 4 bases and 3 bases, with 10 bases remaining between them. CDR1 MNHEY and CDR2 SVGEGT come from the germline V gene. This CDR3 comprises 14 residues. The CDR3 DNA is TGTGCCAGCAGTTTAGGACAGATCAATCAGCCCCAGCATTTT. Translation: CASSLGQINQPQHF.

The gene calls are TRBV6-1 and TRBJ2-3; TRBD1 aligns across 7 bases. The CDR3 sequence is 16 residues long. Germline assignment: CDR1 MNHNS and CDR2 SASEGT. Trimming at V came to 3 bases and at J to 2 bases, leaving 8 bases not matched to a gene. CDR3 coding DNA: TGTGCCAGCAGTGAGGCGACAGGGCGAAACACAGATACGCAGTATTTT. Translating gives CASSEATGRNTDTQYF.

The chain couples TRBV19 to TRBJ1-2; D unresolved. Trimming removed 6 bases at V and 2 bases at J, with 10 bases between. The CDR3 totals 13 residues. Germline V gene data show CDR1 as LNHDA and CDR2 as SQIVND (reference sequence). The CDR3 DNA sequence: TGTGCCAGTAGGACGGGGATGAACTATGGCTACACCTTC. It specifies CASRTGMNYGYTF.

This rearrangement joins TRBV6-1 to TRBJ2-6; TRBD1 is a possible D gene (6 bases). Germline assignment: CDR1 MNHNS and CDR2 SASEGT. Trimming removed 3 bases at V and 4 bases at J, with 10 bases between. CDR3 size: 15 residues. This chain's CDR3 is CASSDLRGGANVLTF. The CDR3 DNA sequence: TGTGCCAGCAGTGATTTAAGGGGGGGGGCCAACGTCCTGACTTTC.

This sequence joins TRBV19 and TRBJ2-3; 8 nucleotides line up with TRBD2. CDR1 LNHDA and CDR2 SQIVND come from the germline V gene (reference sequence). The CDR3 has 16 amino acids. Trimming at V came to 3 bases and at J to 2 bases, leaving 7 bases not matched to a gene. This CDR3 is CASSMGLAGFTDTQYF. CDR3 sequence (DNA): TGTGCCAGTAGTATGGGTCTAGCGGGCTTCACAGATACGCAGTATTTT.

This clone has a single count. This sequence joins TRBV9 and TRBJ1-2; TRBD1 aligns across 10 bases. This CDR3 is 16 amino acids long. Germline trimming cut 4 bases from V and 6 bases from J; bases unmatched to any gene: 12. Germline CDR1 is SGDLS and CDR2 is YYNGEE. The CDR3 reads CASSPRRQGAGDGYTF. The CDR3 DNA is TGTGCCAGCAGCCCTAGAAGACAGGGGGCTGGTGATGGCTACACCTTC.

The chain is built from TRBV5-1 and TRBJ2-7; TRBD1 aligns across 7 bases. The germline gives CDR1 SGHRS, CDR2 YFSETQ. The CDR3 consists of 16 residues. V gave up 0 bases and J gave up 0 bases; unmatched junction bases: 6. The CDR3 nucleotides read TGCGCCAGCAGCTTGGGGACAGGAGGCCTCTCCTACGAGCAGTACTTC. Its translation: CASSLGTGGLSYEQYF.

As concerns this clone: Germline and junction disagree at one end, which may indicate a read error. The V call is TRBV5-1, the J call TRBJ2-7; 11 nucleotides agree with TRBD2. The germline CDR1 and CDR2 sequences are SGHRS and YFSETQ. This CDR3 has 15 amino acids. CDR3 bases: TGCGCCAGCAGCTTGCTCGGACAGGGTCAGACTAGCGGGGCCTTC. Protein sequence: CASSLLGQGQTSGAF.

The CDR3 coding sequence is TGTGCCAGCAGCCCGATTCGGGAGCGAGCCAATGAGCAGTTCTTC. Encoded protein: CASSPIRERANEQFF. The chain is built from TRBV27 and TRBJ2-1, with D possibly matching TRBD2 (6 bases). The CDR3 runs to 15 residues. V lost 6 bases to trimming and J lost 6 bases, with 18 bases between them. Germline-derived CDR1 and CDR2 are MNHEY and SMNVEV (reference sequence).

The V gene is TRBV29-1, the J gene TRBJ1-2; tentatively, D is TRBD1 (6 bases). The length of the CDR3 is 13 residues. Trimming cost V 5 bases and J 5 bases, with 15 bases left between them. The germline gives CDR1 SQVTM, CDR2 ANQGSEA. CDR3: CSVTWTDSYGYTF. CDR3 DNA: TGCAGCGTTACTTGGACAGATTCTTATGGCTACACCTTC.

This clone has only one observation. The CDR3 DNA sequence: TGCGCCAGCAGCCAAGAGCGCCGGGCCTACGAGCAGTACTTC. Its protein product is CASSQERRAYEQYF. The chain recombines TRBV4-3 with TRBJ2-7; D is ambiguous. Germline V gives CDR1 LGHNA, CDR2 YSLEER. The CDR3 contains 14 residues. Between the trimmed V and J ends, which lost 0 bases and 2 bases, there was a span of 8 bases.

The chain recombines TRBV7-9 with TRBJ2-7, with 10 bases fitting TRBD2. Germline V CDR1 and CDR2: SEHNR, FQNEAQ (reference sequence). This CDR3 is 17 amino acids long. The trim removed 3 bases at V and 2 bases at J, leaving 10 bases unmatched. CDR3 coding DNA: TGTGCCAGCAGCTTCCTAGCGGGGGCGCCGGGGGCCTACGAGCAGTACTTC. This translates into CASSFLAGAPGAYEQYF.

This sequence joins TRBV11-3 and TRBJ2-2; the match to TRBD2 covers 9 bases. Germline-derived CDR1 and CDR2 are SGHNT and YENEEA. The junction had 6 bases not matched to a gene; V was cut back by 1 base and J by 3 bases. The CDR3 runs 17 residues. This chain's CDR3 is CASSLGVAGAYTGELFF. CDR3 coding DNA: TGTGCCAGCAGCTTAGGGGTAGCGGGGGCATACACCGGGGAGCTGTTTTTT. The variable domain in full, with the rest retrieved from reference TRBV11-3 and TRBJ2-2, is EAGVVQSPRYKIIEKKQPVAFWCNPISGHNTLYWYLQNLGQGPELLIRYENEEAVDDSQLPKDRFSAERLKGVDSTLKIQPAELGDSAVYLCASSLGVAGAYTGELFFGEGSRLTVL.

Only a few counts were recorded for this clone. Different DNA sequences within this sample yield the same CDR3. This chain connects TRBV6-5 to TRBJ1-4, with TRBD1 matching 7 bases. Looked up from germline, CDR1 is MNHEY and CDR2 is SVGAGI. Unmatched junction bases numbered 3, after V lost 2 bases and J lost 3 bases. This CDR3 is 15 amino acids long. The CDR3 DNA reads TGTGCCAGCAGTTACGCGGGACAGCCTAATGAAAAACTGTTTTTT. Translated, it gives CASSYAGQPNEKLFF.

The chain combines TRBV3-1 (or the pseudogene TRBV3-2) with TRBJ1-2; the D is unclear. V lost 2 bases and J lost 7, with 14 bases in between. The CDR3 consists of 14 residues. Germline V gene sequence: CDR1 LGHDT, CDR2 YNNKEL (reference sequence). The CDR3 DNA reads as TGTGCCAGCAGCCAAACCGATCATCTTAGTGGCTACACCTTC. Protein: CASSQTDHLSGYTF.

This clone occurred a few times. The rearrangement uses TRBV15 and TRBJ1-5; 8 bases fit TRBD1. The CDR3 loop spans 17 amino acids. Trimming removed 4 bases from V and 2 bases from J; junction bases left unmatched: 10. Germline V gene lookup returns CDR1 LNHNV and CDR2 YYDKDF (reference sequence). The CDR3 DNA reads as TGTGCCACCAGCACCAGGGGGCGGGGGACGGGCAATCAGCCCCAGCATTTT. It encodes CATSTRGRGTGNQPQHF.

This chain joins TRBV19 and TRBJ2-5, with TRBD1 identical over 7 bases. The V gene's germline CDR1 is LNHDA and CDR2 SQIVND (reference sequence). CDR3 length equals 13 residues. Trimming cost V 7 bases and J 5 bases; bases outside gene matches: 7. CDR3 sequence (DNA): TGTGCCAGTATGCCAACAGGGGCCGAGACCCAGTACTTC. Its translation: CASMPTGAETQYF.

The chain recombines TRBV29-1 with TRBJ2-6, with 10 nucleotides matching TRBD1. The CDR3 consists of 16 residues. In germline, CDR1 is SQVTM, CDR2 ANQGSEA. The V segment lost 7 bases and the J segment 3 bases; nucleotides outside the gene matches: 9. The CDR3 region has the DNA TGCAGCGCATGGTGGACAGGGGGAGTTGGGGCCAACGTCCTGACTTTC. Translating it yields CSAWWTGGVGANVLTF.

This clone was seen a few times. This chain links TRBV28 with TRBJ2-5; TRBD1 is a possible D gene (6 bases). CDR1 and CDR2 (germline): MDHEN, SYDVKM. The CDR3 extends over 13 amino acids. V was pared by 6 bases and J by 2 bases, with 10 bases between. The CDR3 is CASRLDSQETQYF. The CDR3, as DNA: TGTGCCAGCAGATTGGACAGTCAAGAGACCCAGTACTTC. Variable domain in full (rest from reference TRBV28 and TRBJ2-5): DVKVTQSSRYLVKRTGEKVFLECVQDMDHENMFWYRQDPGLGLRLIYFSYDVKMKEKGDIPEGYSVSREKKERFSLILESASTNQTSMYLCASRLDSQETQYFGPGTRLLVL.

The J gene is TRBJ1-3, the V gene TRBV5-1; TRBD1 matches at 8 bases. The CDR3 totals 14 residues. Losses at the gene ends were 0 bases for V and 8 bases for J; bases not matched to a gene: 4. CDR1 is SGHRS, CDR2 YFSETQ, per germline. CDR3 nucleotide sequence: TGCGCCAGCAGCTTGGAGACAGGGGTGGACACCATATATTTT. It encodes CASSLETGVDTIYF.

The genes are TRBV7-9 and TRBJ1-6; tentatively, D is TRBD1 (5 bases). The CDR3 has 16 residues. The ends were cut back, 0 bases at V and 10 bases at J, with 16 bases in the middle. Per germline, CDR1 SEHNR and CDR2 FQNEAQ (reference sequence). For the CDR3, the DNA is TGTGCCAGCAGCTTAGCCCAGGGAGGAATAAGGTCACCCCTCCACTTT. Its protein product is CASSLAQGGIRSPLHF.